Listed here is a single TCR beta chain. Original analysis: Amplification of reference gene primers provided the estimated nucleated cell counts. The assay was immunoSEQ multiplex PCR, and TCRdb's table has in-frame clones only and misses some. The DNA was the basis for D and trimming; V, J and clone size are from that table. The sample holds fewer than 300,000 clones, just over 85% seen once. The data were obtained in a study of blood T cell repertoires in COVID-19. Background on the study: T cells, B-cell-depleted T cells, or PBMCs provided the cDNA or gDNA that served as material.

Resolution of symptoms, clearance, or two negative PCRs was present in recovered Cohort 3 donors. Sequenced material: PBMCs or T cells enriched from blood (not recorded which). The sequence was obtained from a man between 18 and 29 years old who had recovered from COVID-19.

CDR3 sequence (DNA): TGTGCCACCAGTGAACCTGGGACAGGGGGCGATCAGCCCCAGCATTTT. It codes for CATSEPGTGGDQPQHF. The rearrangement joins TRBV24-1 to TRBJ1-5; 12 bases match TRBD1. Looked up from germline, CDR1 is KGHDR and CDR2 is SFDVKD. V lost 4 bases to trimming and J lost 5 bases; unmatched junction nucleotides: 5. CDR3 length: 16 residues.